This T cell receptor (beta chain) was obtained from a study of T cells in Graves' hyperthyroidism and ophthalmopathy. Reasons for excluding patients were uncontrolled infection, other autoimmune disease, pregnancy or lactation. The investigators amplified TCR beta CDR3 regions from RNA transcripts. The HTBI set primed first-round TCR CDR3 RT-PCR. TCRdb independently ran MiXCR on the multiplex PCR reads; one entry per CDR3 protein. The data show around 620,000 distinct CDR3 sequences, roughly 50% seen once. V was cut by 2 bases and J by 8 bases, with 1 base left in between. The CDR3 is made up of 9 amino acids. Germline CDR1 reads PRHDT; CDR2 reads FYEKMQ (reference sequence).

The rearrangement links TRBV13 to TRBJ2-7, with D unclear. The clonotype comes from an adult woman with Graves' disease, either hyperthyroidism or ophthalmopathy (not recorded which). Input material: peripheral blood or thyroid tissue (not recorded which). DNA of the CDR3: TGTGCCAGCAGCTTAAAGCAGTACTTC. It encodes CASSLKQYF. The full variable domain, rest sourced from reference TRBV13 and TRBJ2-7, is AAGVIQSPRHLIKEKRETATLKCYPIPRHDTVYWYQQGPGQDPQFLISFYEKMQSDKGSIPDRFSAQQFSDYHSELNMSSLELGDSALYFCASSLKQYFGPGTRLTVT.